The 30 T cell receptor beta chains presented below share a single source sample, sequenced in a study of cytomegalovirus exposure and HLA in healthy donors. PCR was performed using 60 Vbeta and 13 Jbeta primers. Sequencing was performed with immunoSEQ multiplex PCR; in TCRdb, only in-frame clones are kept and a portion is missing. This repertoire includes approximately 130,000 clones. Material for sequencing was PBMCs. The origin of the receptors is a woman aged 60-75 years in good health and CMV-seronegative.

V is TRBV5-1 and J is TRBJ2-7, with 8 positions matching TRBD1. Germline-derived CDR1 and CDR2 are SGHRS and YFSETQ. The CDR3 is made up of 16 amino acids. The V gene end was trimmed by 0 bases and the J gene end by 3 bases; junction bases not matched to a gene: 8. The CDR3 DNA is TGCGCCAGCAGCTTGGGTGGAGGACAGGGCTTCTACGAGCAGTACTTC. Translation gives CASSLGGGQGFYEQYF.

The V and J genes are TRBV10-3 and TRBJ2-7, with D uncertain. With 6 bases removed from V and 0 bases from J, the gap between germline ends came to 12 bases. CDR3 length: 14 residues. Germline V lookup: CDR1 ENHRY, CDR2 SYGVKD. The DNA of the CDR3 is TGTGCCATCAGCCGTGACACGAGCTCCTACGAGCAGTACTTC. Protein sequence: CAISRDTSSYEQYF.

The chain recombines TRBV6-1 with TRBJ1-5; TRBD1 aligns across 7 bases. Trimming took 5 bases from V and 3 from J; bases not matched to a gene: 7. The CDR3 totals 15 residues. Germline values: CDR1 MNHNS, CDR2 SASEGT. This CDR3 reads CASSFDRDSNQPQHF. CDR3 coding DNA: TGTGCCAGCAGTTTCGACAGGGATTCCAATCAGCCCCAGCATTTT.

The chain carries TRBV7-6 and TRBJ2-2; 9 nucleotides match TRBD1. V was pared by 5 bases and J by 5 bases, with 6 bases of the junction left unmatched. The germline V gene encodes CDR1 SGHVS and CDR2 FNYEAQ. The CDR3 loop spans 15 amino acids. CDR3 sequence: CASSLGTGRTGELFF. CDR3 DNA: TGTGCCAGCAGCCTGGGGACAGGGCGGACCGGGGAGCTGTTTTTT.

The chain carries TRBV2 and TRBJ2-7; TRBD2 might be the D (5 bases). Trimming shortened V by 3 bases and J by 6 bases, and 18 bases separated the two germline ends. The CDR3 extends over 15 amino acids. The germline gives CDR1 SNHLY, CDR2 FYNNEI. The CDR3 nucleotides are TGTGCCAGCAGTGATTCTGGGAGTTTAAGTGGCGAGCAGTACTTC. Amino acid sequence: CASSDSGSLSGEQYF.

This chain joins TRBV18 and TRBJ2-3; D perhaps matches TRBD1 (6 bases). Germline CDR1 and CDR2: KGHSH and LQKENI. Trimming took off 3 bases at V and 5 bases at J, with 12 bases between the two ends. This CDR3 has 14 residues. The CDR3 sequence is CASSPSGAQDTQYF. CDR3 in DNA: TGTGCCAGCTCACCCTCAGGGGCTCAAGATACGCAGTATTTT.

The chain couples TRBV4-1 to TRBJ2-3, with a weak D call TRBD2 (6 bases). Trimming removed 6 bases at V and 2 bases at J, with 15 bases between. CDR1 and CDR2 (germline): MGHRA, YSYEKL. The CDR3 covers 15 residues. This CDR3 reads CASRRSGGNTDTQYF. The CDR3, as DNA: TGCGCCAGCAGGCGGAGTGGGGGGAACACAGATACGCAGTATTTT.

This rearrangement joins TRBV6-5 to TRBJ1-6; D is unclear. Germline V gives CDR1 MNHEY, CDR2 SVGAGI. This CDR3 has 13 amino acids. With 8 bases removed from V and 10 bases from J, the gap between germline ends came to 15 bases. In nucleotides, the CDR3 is TGTGCCAGCGGGGAGTGGAGTGGGTCACCCCTCCACTTT. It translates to CASGEWSGSPLHF.

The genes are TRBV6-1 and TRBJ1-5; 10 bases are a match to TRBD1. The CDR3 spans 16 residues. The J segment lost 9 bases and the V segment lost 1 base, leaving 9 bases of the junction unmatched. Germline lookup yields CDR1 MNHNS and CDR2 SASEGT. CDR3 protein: CASSEGGTGVRGPQHF. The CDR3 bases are TGTGCCAGCAGTGAAGGAGGGACAGGGGTCCGGGGGCCCCAGCATTTT.

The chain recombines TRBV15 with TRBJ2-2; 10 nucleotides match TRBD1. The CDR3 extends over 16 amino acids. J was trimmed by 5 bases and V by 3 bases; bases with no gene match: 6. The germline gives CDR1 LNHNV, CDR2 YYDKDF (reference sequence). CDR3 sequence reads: CATSRTGGDVTGELFF. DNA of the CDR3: TGTGCCACCAGCAGGACAGGGGGCGATGTAACCGGGGAGCTGTTTTTT.

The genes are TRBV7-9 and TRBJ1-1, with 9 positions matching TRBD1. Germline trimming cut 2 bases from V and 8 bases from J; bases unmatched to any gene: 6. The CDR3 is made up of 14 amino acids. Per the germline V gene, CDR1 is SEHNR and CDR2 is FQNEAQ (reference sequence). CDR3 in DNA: TGTGCCAGCAGCTTATGGACAGGGGAACCCGAAGCTTTCTTT. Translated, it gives CASSLWTGEPEAFF.

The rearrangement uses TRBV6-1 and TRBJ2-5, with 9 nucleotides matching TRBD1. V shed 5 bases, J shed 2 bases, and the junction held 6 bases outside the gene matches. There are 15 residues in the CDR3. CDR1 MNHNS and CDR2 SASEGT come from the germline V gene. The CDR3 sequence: CASSNRGQGQETQYF. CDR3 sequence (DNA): TGTGCCAGCAGTAACCGGGGACAGGGACAAGAGACCCAGTACTTC.

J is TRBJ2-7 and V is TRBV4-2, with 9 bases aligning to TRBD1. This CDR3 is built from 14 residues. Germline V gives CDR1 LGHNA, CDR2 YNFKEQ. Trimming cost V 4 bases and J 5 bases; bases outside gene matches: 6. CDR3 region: CASSPGQGTNEQYF. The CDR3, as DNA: TGTGCCAGCAGCCCGGGACAGGGTACTAACGAGCAGTACTTC.

The CDR3 spells CASSLVAASGHPEQYF. CDR3 DNA: TGTGCCAGCAGCTTAGTAGCCGCTAGCGGGCACCCGGAGCAGTACTTC. The gene calls are TRBV7-2 and TRBJ2-7; 8 bases line up with TRBD2. Germline V CDR1 and CDR2: SGHTA, FQGNSA. Trimming cost V 1 base and J 7 bases; bases outside gene matches: 12. CDR3 length: 16 amino acids.

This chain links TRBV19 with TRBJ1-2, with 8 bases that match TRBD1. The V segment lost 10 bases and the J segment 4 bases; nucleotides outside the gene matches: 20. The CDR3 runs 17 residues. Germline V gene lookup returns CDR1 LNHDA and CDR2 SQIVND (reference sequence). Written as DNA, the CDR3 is TGTGCCACCTCAAGGGCACAGGGGGACCTCCCATTCTATGGCTACACCTTC. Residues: CATSRAQGDLPFYGYTF.

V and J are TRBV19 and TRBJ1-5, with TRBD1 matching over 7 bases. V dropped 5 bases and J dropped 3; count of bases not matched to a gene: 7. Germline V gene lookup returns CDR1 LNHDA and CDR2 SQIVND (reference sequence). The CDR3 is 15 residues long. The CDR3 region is CASSRQGEANQPQHF. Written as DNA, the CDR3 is TGTGCCAGTAGTCGGCAGGGGGAGGCCAATCAGCCCCAGCATTTT. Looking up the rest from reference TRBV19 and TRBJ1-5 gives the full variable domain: DGGITQSPKYLFRKEGQNVTLSCEQNLNHDAMYWYRQDPGQGLRLIYYSQIVNDFQKGDIAEGYSVSREKKESFPLTVTSAQKNPTAFYLCASSRQGEANQPQHFGDGTRLSIL.

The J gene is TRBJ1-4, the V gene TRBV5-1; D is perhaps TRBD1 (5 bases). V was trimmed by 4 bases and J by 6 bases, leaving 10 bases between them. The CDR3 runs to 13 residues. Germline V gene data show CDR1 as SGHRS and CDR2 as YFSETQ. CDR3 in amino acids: CASSIGGDEKLFF. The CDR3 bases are TGCGCCAGCAGCATCGGGGGTGATGAAAAACTGTTTTTT. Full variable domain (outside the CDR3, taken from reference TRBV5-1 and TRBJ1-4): KAGVTQTPRYLIKTRGQQVTLSCSPISGHRSVSWYQQTPGQGLQFLFEYFSETQRNKGNFPGRFSGRQFSNSRSEMNVSTLELGDSALYLCASSIGGDEKLFFGSGTQLSVL.

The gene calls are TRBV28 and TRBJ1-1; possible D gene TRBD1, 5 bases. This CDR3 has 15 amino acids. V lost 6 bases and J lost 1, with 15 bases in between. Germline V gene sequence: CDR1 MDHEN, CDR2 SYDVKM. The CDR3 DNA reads TGTGCCAGCAGCTCCGGGGGAAGAGAGAACACTGAAGCTTTCTTT. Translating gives CASSSGGRENTEAFF.

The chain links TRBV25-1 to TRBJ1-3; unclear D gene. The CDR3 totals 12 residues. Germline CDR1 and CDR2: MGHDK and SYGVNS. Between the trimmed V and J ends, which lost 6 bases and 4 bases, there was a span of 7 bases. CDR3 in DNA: TGTGCCAGCAGGAACTCCGGAAACACCATATATTTT. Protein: CASRNSGNTIYF.

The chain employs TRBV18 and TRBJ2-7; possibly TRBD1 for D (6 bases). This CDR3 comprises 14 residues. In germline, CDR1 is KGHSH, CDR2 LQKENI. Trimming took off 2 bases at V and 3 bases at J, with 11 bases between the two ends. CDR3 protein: CASSPETGHYEQYF. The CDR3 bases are TGTGCCAGCTCACCAGAGACAGGCCACTACGAGCAGTACTTC.

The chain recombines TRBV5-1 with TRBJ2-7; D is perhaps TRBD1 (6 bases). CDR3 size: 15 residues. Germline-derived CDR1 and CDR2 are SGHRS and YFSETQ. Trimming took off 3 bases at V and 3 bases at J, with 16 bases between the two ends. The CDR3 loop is CASSSEETGVYEQYF. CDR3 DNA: TGCGCCAGCAGCTCTGAAGAGACAGGAGTCTACGAGCAGTACTTC. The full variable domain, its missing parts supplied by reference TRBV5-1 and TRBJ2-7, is KAGVTQTPRYLIKTRGQQVTLSCSPISGHRSVSWYQQTPGQGLQFLFEYFSETQRNKGNFPGRFSGRQFSNSRSEMNVSTLELGDSALYLCASSSEETGVYEQYFGPGTRLTVT.

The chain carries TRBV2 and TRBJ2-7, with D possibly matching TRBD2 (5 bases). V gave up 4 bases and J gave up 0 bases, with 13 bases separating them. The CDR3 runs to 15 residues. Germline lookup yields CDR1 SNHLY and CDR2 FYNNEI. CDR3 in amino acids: CASSARGMSSYEQYF. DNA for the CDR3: TGTGCCAGCAGTGCTCGGGGTATGAGCTCCTACGAGCAGTACTTC.

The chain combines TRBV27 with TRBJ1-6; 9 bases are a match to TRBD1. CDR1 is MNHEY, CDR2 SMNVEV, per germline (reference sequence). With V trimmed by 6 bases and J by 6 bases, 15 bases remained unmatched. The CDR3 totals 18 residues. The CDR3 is CASRSSGTGNRGNSPLHF. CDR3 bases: TGTGCCAGCAGGTCCAGTGGGACAGGGAATCGGGGTAATTCACCCCTCCACTTT.

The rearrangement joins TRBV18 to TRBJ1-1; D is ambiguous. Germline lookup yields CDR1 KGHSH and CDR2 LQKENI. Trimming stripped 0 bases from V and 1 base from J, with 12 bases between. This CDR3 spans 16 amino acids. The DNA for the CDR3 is TGTGCCAGCTCACCACCAGCTCTCTCCCCGAACACTGAAGCTTTCTTT. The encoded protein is CASSPPALSPNTEAFF.

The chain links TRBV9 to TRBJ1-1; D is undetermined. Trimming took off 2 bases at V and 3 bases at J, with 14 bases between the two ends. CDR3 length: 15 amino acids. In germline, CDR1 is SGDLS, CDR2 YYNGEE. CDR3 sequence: CASSVDQRPDTEAFF. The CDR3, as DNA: TGTGCCAGCAGCGTCGACCAGAGGCCCGACACTGAAGCTTTCTTT.

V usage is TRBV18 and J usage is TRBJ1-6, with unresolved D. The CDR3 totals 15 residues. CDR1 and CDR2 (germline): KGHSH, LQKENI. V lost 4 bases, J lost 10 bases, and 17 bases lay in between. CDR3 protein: CASSRTAQEGSPLHF. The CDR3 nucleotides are TGTGCCAGCTCACGGACGGCTCAGGAGGGATCACCCCTCCACTTT.

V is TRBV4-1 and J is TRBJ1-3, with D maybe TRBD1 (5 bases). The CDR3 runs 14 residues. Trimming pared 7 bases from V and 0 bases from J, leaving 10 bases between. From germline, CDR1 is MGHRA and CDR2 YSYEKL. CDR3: CASTPGHSGNTIYF. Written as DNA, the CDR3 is TGCGCCAGCACCCCAGGGCACTCTGGAAACACCATATATTTT.

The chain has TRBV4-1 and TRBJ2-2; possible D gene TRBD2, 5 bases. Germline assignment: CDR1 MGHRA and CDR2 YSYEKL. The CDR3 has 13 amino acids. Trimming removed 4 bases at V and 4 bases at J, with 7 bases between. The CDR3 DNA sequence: TGCGCCAGCAGCCGAAGCGGCACCGGGGAGCTGTTTTTT. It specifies CASSRSGTGELFF.

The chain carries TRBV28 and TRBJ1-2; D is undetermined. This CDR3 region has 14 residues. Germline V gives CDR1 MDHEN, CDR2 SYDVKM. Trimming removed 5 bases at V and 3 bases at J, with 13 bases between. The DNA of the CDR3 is TGTGCCAGCAGTATAGGGAGTCAACACTATGGCTACACCTTC. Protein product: CASSIGSQHYGYTF.

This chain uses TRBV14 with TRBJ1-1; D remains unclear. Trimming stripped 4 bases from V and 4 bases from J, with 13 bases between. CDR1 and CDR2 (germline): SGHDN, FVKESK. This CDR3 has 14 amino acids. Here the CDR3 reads CASSPRAGGTEAFF. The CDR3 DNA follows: TGTGCCAGCAGCCCCCGGGCGGGCGGCACTGAAGCTTTCTTT.